This T cell receptor beta chain was identified in a study of blood T cell repertoires in COVID-19. Study processing details: Amplification of reference gene primers provided the estimated nucleated cell counts. The protocol was immunoSEQ multiplex PCR, while the TCRdb copy is restricted to in-frame clones and leaves out a portion. Clone size and the V and J calls come from that table; the DNA yielded D and trimming. The table lists roughly 300,000 clones, around nine tenths of them singletons. The sequenced material came from peripheral blood. The TCR comes from a woman aged 25 to 45 with COVID-19, enrolled during active disease.

CDR3 sequence (DNA): TGTGCCAGCAGCTTGGTACAGCTCAATCAGCCCCAGCATTTT. Its protein is CASSLVQLNQPQHF. The genes are TRBV5-8 and TRBJ1-5; D is unresolved. Trimming removed 0 bases at V and 3 bases at J, with 7 bases between. The CDR3 totals 14 residues. CDR1 SGHTS and CDR2 YDEGEE come from the germline V gene.